This T cell receptor (beta chain) was documented in a study of CD8 T cells in ankylosing spondylitis. This clonotype turned up a few times. Its specificity is unknown. Germline V gives CDR1 MNHEY, CDR2 SMNVEV (reference sequence). This CDR3 is 14 amino acids long. Trimming cost V 4 bases and J 4 bases; bases outside gene matches: 4. Making use of molecular barcodes, quantitative 5'-RACE generated TCR beta libraries. TCRdb used MiXCR to reprocess the 5' RACE reads, holding one entry per CDR3 protein. The table records 250,000 to 300,000 distinct CDR3 sequences, 18% of them present only once. Notes on the study in general: Characteristic of ankylosing spondylitis blood, it appeared, was a TCR beta motif comprising roughly 8 highly homologous variants. Researchers reportedly found disease-linked clones significantly enriched in matched ankylosing spondylitis synovial fluid. Disease-linked clones were CD8+ and relatively rare in peripheral blood.

The sample consisted of blood, either unsorted or a sorted T cell fraction (not recorded which). This sequence originates from a male donor with ankylosing spondylitis or in good health (not recorded which). The chain joins TRBV27 to TRBJ2-7, with 10 bases matching TRBD1. The CDR3 DNA is TGTGCCAGCAGTTCATCGGACAGGGGGTACGAGCAGTACTTC. Protein product: CASSSSDRGYEQYF.